This T cell receptor (beta chain) was found in a study of blood T cell repertoires in COVID-19. Looking at the study overall: Collection of acute and convalescent COVID-19 samples took place in the United States, Italy and Spain. Nucleic acid was either cDNA or gDNA, and it came from T cells, B-cell-depleted T cells, or PBMCs.

There are 15 residues in the CDR3. V lost 6 bases to trimming and J lost 5 bases; unmatched junction nucleotides: 13. The germline gives CDR1 SGHDT, CDR2 YYEEEE. Authors' processing steps: Amplification of reference gene primers was used by the study to estimate nucleated cell counts. TCRdb's copy holds only in-frame clones and misses some; the assay was immunoSEQ multiplex PCR. From that table come the V and J calls and clone size; the DNA was used to work out D and trimming. Seen here are around 220,000 clones, roughly 89% observed once, and the top ten hold about 15%. The specimen was PBMCs or T cells enriched from blood (not recorded which). This TCR was sampled from a man aged 25-45 years who had been exposed to COVID-19. The chain is built from TRBV5-6 and TRBJ2-5, with TRBD1 matching 7 bases. The CDR3 nucleotides are TGTGCCAGCATCCATTGGGGACAGTCTTTCGAGACCCAGTACTTC. It encodes CASIHWGQSFETQYF.